What follows are 27 T cell receptor beta chains derived from one specimen sequenced in a study of tumor and adjacent non-tumor tissue in lung cancer. This sample's RNA came from whole unsorted tissue. The normal lung tissue was taken more than 3 cm from the tumor edge. Three rounds of nested PCR, following a modified ARM-PCR protocol, produced the TCRbeta library. A single record per CDR3 protein comes from TCRdb applying MiXCR to the multiplex PCR reads. The sample shows approximately 120,000 distinct CDR3 sequences, roughly two thirds of them seen only once. The sample taken for sequencing was distant non-tumor lung tissue. The receptors derive from a man aged 55 to 70 with non-small cell lung cancer.

The chain recombines TRBV12-3 or TRBV12-4 with TRBJ2-3; unclear D gene. With 6 bases removed from V and 7 bases from J, the gap between germline ends came to 20 bases. The CDR3 covers 15 residues. In DNA form, the CDR3 reads TGTGCCAGCAGATCGACATGGTCTAGGGCATATACGCAGTATTTT. The encoded protein is CASRSTWSRAYTQYF.

Notes on this clonotype: A much larger clone differs by one base, so this may be a read error. V usage is TRBV6-6 and J usage is TRBJ2-1, with a tentative D call TRBD1 (5 bases). Per germline, CDR1 MNHNY and CDR2 SVGAGI (reference sequence). This CDR3 spans 13 amino acids. This chain's CDR3 is CVSSSEQDNEQFF. The CDR3 coding sequence is TGTGTCAGCAGTTCGGAACAGGACAATGAGCAGTTCTTC.

The chain joins TRBV9 to TRBJ2-3; no reliable D call. Trimming took 2 bases from V and 6 from J, leaving 10 bases between them. This CDR3 region has 13 residues. Germline CDR1 is SGDLS and CDR2 is YYNGEE. The CDR3 loop is CASSVASQDTQYF. CDR3 nucleotide sequence: TGTGCCAGCAGCGTTGCATCACAGGATACGCAGTATTTT.

About this clonotype: A much larger clone differs from this one at a single base, so this may be a read error. J is TRBJ2-5 and V is TRBV12-3 or TRBV12-4, with D possibly being TRBD2 (6 bases). This CDR3 contains 15 residues. For the CDR3, the DNA is TGTGCCAGCAAACCCGACTTGGGGACGGGAGAGACCCAGCACTTC. Translating it yields CASKPDLGTGETQHF.

This clonotype came up many times. V is TRBV6-5 and J is TRBJ2-1; 8 bases line up with TRBD2. After removal of 6 bases from V and 7 bases from J, the junction contained 14 bases not matched to a gene. The CDR3 consists of 16 residues. Germline V CDR1 and CDR2: MNHEY, SVGAGI. CDR3 sequence: CASSQRSGSRPNEQFF. CDR3 sequence (DNA): TGTGCCAGCAGCCAACGAAGCGGGAGCCGTCCGAATGAGCAGTTCTTC.

This clonotype was observed many times. The J gene is TRBJ2-1, the V gene TRBV20-1; tentative D call: TRBD2 (5 bases). Germline V gene data show CDR1 as DFQATT and CDR2 as SNEGSKA (reference sequence). The CDR3 spans 13 residues. Trimming left V 4 bases short and J 5 bases short, with 12 bases between. The CDR3 sequence: CSATSETNNEQFF. Here the CDR3 DNA reads TGCAGTGCTACTTCGGAGACTAACAATGAGCAGTTCTTC.

The DNA of the CDR3 is TGTGCCAGCAGCATAGGGGCTTGGTGGTACGAGCAGTACTTC. Translated, it gives CASSIGAWWYEQYF. The chain is built from TRBV6-1 and TRBJ2-7, with D possibly being TRBD1 (5 bases). This CDR3 comprises 14 residues. Germline assignment: CDR1 MNHNS and CDR2 SASEGT. Trimming removed 6 bases at V and 4 bases at J, with 16 bases between.

This clonotype has just a few counts. The rearrangement links TRBV7-9 to TRBJ1-1; possible D gene TRBD1, 6 bases. Germline CDR1 and CDR2: SEHNR and FQNEAQ (reference sequence). This CDR3 region has 12 residues. The V end was cut by 5 bases, the J end by 4 bases, with 8 bases between. The CDR3 nucleotides are TGTGCCAGCAGCGGACAGTTCACTGAAGCTTTCTTT. Encoded protein: CASSGQFTEAFF.

This clonotype was observed many times. This chain joins TRBV11-2 and TRBJ1-5; the D is unclear. Trimming took off 3 bases at V and 4 bases at J, with 7 bases between the two ends. The germline gives CDR1 SGHAT, CDR2 FQNNGV. The CDR3 consists of 13 residues. The CDR3 protein is CASSFSQNQPQHF. Here the CDR3 DNA reads TGTGCCAGCAGCTTTTCCCAAAATCAGCCCCAGCATTTT.

This rearrangement joins TRBV7-3 to TRBJ2-1; D possibly corresponds to TRBD2 (6 bases). V lost 3 bases and J 3 bases, leaving 15 bases between the germline ends. The CDR3 contains 16 residues. CDR1 is SGHTA, CDR2 FQGTGA, per germline. The CDR3 spells CASSFPRGDVYNEQFF. For the CDR3, the DNA is TGTGCCAGCAGCTTCCCGCGCGGGGACGTCTACAATGAGCAGTTCTTC.

Many counts were recorded for this clonotype. The CDR3, as DNA: TGTGCCAGCAGTTTAAGCTATACGCAGTATTTT. This encodes CASSLSYTQYF. The chain employs TRBV12-3 or TRBV12-4 and TRBJ2-3; D is ambiguous. V was shortened by 2 bases and J by 7 bases, with 4 bases between the two germline ends. This CDR3 spans 11 amino acids.

The V and J genes are TRBV5-1 and TRBJ1-2; 9 bases align to TRBD1. The J segment lost 2 bases and the V segment lost 4 bases, leaving 6 bases of the junction unmatched. CDR1 and CDR2 (germline): SGHRS, YFSETQ. The CDR3 has 15 residues. In nucleotides, the CDR3 is TGCGCCAGCAGCCGGGACGGACAGGGGAACTATGGCTACACCTTC. Protein product: CASSRDGQGNYGYTF.

The rearrangement uses TRBV20-1 and TRBJ2-2; 8 bases are shared with TRBD1. Germline V gene lookup returns CDR1 DFQATT and CDR2 SNEGSKA (reference sequence). CDR3 length: 19 amino acids. Germline trimming cut 0 bases from V and 1 base from J; bases unmatched to any gene: 13. CDR3 loop: CSARDSGRQGAQNTGELFF. The CDR3 DNA sequence: TGCAGTGCTAGAGATTCTGGTCGCCAGGGGGCGCAGAACACCGGGGAGCTGTTTTTT.

This clonotype was seen many times. CDR3 bases: TGCGCCAGCAGCCCCTTCGCGCCCCGGGAGACCCAGTACTTC. Translating gives CASSPFAPRETQYF. The chain is built from TRBV5-1 and TRBJ2-5; D not certain. This CDR3 has 14 residues. Germline V CDR1 and CDR2: SGHRS, YFSETQ. Trimming removed 4 bases at V and 5 bases at J, with 15 bases between.

On this clonotype: The conserved final phenylalanine or tryptophan is absent from the CDR3, which likely points to a read error. The rearrangement uses TRBV4-2 and TRBJ1-1, with D tentatively TRBD1 (5 bases). Germline V CDR1 and CDR2: LGHNA, YNFKEQ. This CDR3 contains 14 residues. This chain's CDR3 is CASSQGERGTEAFS. CDR3 bases: TGTGCCAGCAGTCAAGGGGAGCGTGGCACTGAAGCTTTCTCT.

A word on this clonotype: One end of the junction is discordant with germline, which a read error may explain. The chain carries TRBV6-1 and TRBJ2-4, with 8 bases matching TRBD1. The CDR3 length is 15 residues. CDR1 and CDR2 (germline): MNHNS, SASEGT. CDR3 amino acids: CASTIQGTGKNIPYF. DNA of the CDR3: TGTGCCAGCACTATACAGGGGACAGGCAAAAACATTCCGTACTTC.

This clonotype was seen at least ten times. The rearrangement uses TRBV5-6 and TRBJ1-2; 8 positions match TRBD1. The germline gives CDR1 SGHDT, CDR2 YYEEEE. Trimming at V came to 4 bases and at J to 8 bases, leaving 19 bases not matched to a gene. The CDR3 loop spans 17 amino acids. As DNA, the CDR3 is TGTGCCAGCAGCCCTAGGCTTGGGACAGGAGACTCTAGAGGCTACACCTTC. It codes for CASSPRLGTGDSRGYTF.

This clonotype was recorded many times. The chain carries TRBV19 and TRBJ1-2; no reliable D call. This CDR3 is 15 amino acids long. Germline V gives CDR1 LNHDA, CDR2 SQIVND (reference sequence). V lost 2 bases and J 0 bases, leaving 10 bases between the germline ends. This CDR3 is CASSINWEANYGYTF. CDR3 nucleotides: TGTGCCAGTAGTATAAATTGGGAGGCTAACTATGGCTACACCTTC. Full variable domain (remainder filled in from reference TRBV19 and TRBJ1-2): DGGITQSPKYLFRKEGQNVTLSCEQNLNHDAMYWYRQDPGQGLRLIYYSQIVNDFQKGDIAEGYSVSREKKESFPLTVTSAQKNPTAFYLCASSINWEANYGYTFGSGTRLTVV.

The rearrangement links TRBV11-3 to TRBJ2-7, with 9 bases lining up with TRBD1. V shed 5 bases, J shed 5 bases, and the junction held 13 bases outside the gene matches. The CDR3 loop spans 16 amino acids. Germline V gene lookup returns CDR1 SGHNT and CDR2 YENEEA. CDR3 nucleotides: TGTGCCAGCAGCGTAACGGACAGGGGAGCTTTCAACGAGCAGTACTTC. It yields the protein CASSVTDRGAFNEQYF.

The chain carries TRBV5-8 and TRBJ2-7; D call uncertain. V lost 2 bases to trimming and J lost 2 bases, with 11 bases between them. Germline-derived CDR1 and CDR2 are SGHTS and YDEGEE. The CDR3 is 14 amino acids. The CDR3 region has the DNA TGTGCCAGCAGCTTTGGACGGCATACCTACGAGCAGTACTTC. Translation: CASSFGRHTYEQYF. Variable domain in full (rest from reference TRBV5-8 and TRBJ2-7): EAGVTQSPTHLIKTRGQQATLRCSPISGHTSVYWYQQALGLGLQFLLWYDEGEERNRGNFPPRFSGRQFPNYSSELNVNALELEDSALYLCASSFGRHTYEQYFGPGTRLTVT.

Of note for this clonotype: A much more abundant neighbour one base away suggests this may be a read error. V and J are TRBV6-5 and TRBJ2-1, with D tentatively TRBD2 (5 bases). There are 14 residues in the CDR3. CDR1 is MNHEY and CDR2 is SVGAGI in the germline V gene. The CDR3 sequence is CASKTGNEGNELFF. In nucleotides, the CDR3 is TGTGCCAGCAAAACGGGTAACGAGGGCAATGAGCTGTTCTTC.

In regard to this clonotype: A much bigger clone sits one base away, suggesting this may be a read error. The chain is built from TRBV5-4 and TRBJ2-3; D ambiguous. The CDR3 sequence is 15 residues long. CDR1 and CDR2 (germline): SGHNT, YYREEE (reference sequence). CDR3 region: CATHVAVTSTDTQYF. In DNA form, the CDR3 reads TGTGCGACCCATGTGGCCGTTACTAGCACAGATACGCAGTATTTT.

This clonotype was observed at least ten times. The gene calls are TRBV20-1 and TRBJ2-5; no reliable D call. Per germline, CDR1 DFQATT and CDR2 SNEGSKA (reference sequence). This CDR3 spans 18 amino acids. V dropped 1 base and J dropped 5 bases, with 26 bases sitting between them. This CDR3 reads CSARGVLAGKERRETQYF. Written as DNA, the CDR3 is TGCAGTGCTAGAGGAGTATTGGCAGGCAAAGAGCGTCGGGAGACCCAGTACTTC.

To note about this clonotype: One end of the junction varies from germline; a read error may be responsible. This chain joins TRBV6-2 or TRBV6-3 and TRBJ2-2; D is perhaps TRBD2 (5 bases). There are 14 residues in the CDR3. CDR1 and CDR2 from the germline V gene are MNHEY and SVGEGT. The DNA of the CDR3 is TGTGCCAGCAATATCACATGGAACACCGGGGAGTTGTTTTTT. Its translation: CASNITWNTGELFF.

The J gene is TRBJ1-2, the V gene TRBV5-4, with 9 bases that match TRBD1. The V and J ends lost 4 bases and 8 bases, in that order; junction bases with no gene match: 6. The CDR3 is 13 amino acids. CDR1 SGHNT and CDR2 YYREEE come from the germline V gene (reference sequence). CDR3 protein: CASSRDRDHGYTF. The CDR3 DNA sequence: TGTGCCAGCAGCCGGGACAGGGACCACGGCTACACCTTC.

This clonotype has only one observation. The chain has TRBV6-6 and TRBJ2-5; no definite D call. Germline V gives CDR1 MNHNY, CDR2 SVGAGI (reference sequence). The CDR3 has 13 amino acids. As DNA, the CDR3 is TGTGCAACGAGACCCCTCTTAGAAGAGACCCAGTACTTC. Amino acid sequence: CATRPLLEETQYF.

About this clonotype itself: A junction end diverges from the germline sequence, so it may reflect a read error. The rearrangement links TRBV4-3 to TRBJ2-4; unclear D gene. The CDR3 runs 12 residues. The germline CDR1 and CDR2 sequences are LGHNA and YSLEER. The DNA of the CDR3 is TGCGCCAGCAGCCAAGGTACCAACATTCAGTCCTTC. It specifies CASSQGTNIQSF.